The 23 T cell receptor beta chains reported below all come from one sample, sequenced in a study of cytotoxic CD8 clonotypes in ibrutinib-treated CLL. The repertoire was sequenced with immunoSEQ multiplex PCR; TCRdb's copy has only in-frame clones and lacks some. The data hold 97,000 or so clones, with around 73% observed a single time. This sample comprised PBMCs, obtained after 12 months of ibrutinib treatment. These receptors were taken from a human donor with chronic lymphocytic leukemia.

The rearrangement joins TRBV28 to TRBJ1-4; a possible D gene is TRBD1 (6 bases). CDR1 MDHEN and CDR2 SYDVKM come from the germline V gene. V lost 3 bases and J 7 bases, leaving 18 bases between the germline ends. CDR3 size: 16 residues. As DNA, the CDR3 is TGTGCCAGCAGTTTGGAGCAGGGGCAGTTTCGTGAAAAACTGTTTTTT. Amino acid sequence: CASSLEQGQFREKLFF.

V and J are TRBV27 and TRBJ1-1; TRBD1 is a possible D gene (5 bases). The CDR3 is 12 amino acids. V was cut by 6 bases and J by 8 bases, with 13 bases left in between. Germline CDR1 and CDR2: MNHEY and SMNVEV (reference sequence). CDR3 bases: TGTGCCAGCAGGACGAGGGACGAGGAAGCTTTCTTT. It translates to CASRTRDEEAFF.

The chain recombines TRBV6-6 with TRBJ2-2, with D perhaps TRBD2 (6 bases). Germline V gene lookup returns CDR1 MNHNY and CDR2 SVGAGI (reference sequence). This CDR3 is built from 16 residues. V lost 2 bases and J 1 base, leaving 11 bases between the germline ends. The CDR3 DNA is TGTGCCAGCAGTTACGCGGGACCCCTGAACACCGGGGAGCTGTTTTTT. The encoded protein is CASSYAGPLNTGELFF.

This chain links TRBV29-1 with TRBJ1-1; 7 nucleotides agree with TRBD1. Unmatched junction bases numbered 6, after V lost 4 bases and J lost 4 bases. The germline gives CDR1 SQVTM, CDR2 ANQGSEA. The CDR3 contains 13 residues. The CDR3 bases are TGCAGCGTTGCGGCAGGGGGTGGCACTGAAGCTTTCTTT. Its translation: CSVAAGGGTEAFF. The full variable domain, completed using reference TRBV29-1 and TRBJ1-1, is SAVISQKPSRDICQRGTSLTIQCQVDSQVTMMFWYRQQPGQSLTLIATANQGSEATYESGFVIDKFPISRPNLTFSTLTVSNMSPEDSSIYLCSVAAGGGTEAFFGQGTRLTVV.

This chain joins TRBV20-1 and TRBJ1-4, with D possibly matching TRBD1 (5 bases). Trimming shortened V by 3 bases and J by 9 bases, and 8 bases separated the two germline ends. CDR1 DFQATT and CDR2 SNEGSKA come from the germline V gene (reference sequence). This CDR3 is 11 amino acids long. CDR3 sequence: CSASPGQKLFF. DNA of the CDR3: TGCAGTGCTAGCCCAGGGCAAAAACTGTTTTTT.

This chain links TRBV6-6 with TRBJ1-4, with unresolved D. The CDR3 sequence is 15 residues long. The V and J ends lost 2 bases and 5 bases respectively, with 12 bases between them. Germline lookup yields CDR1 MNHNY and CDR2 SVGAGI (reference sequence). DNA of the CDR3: TGTGCCAGCAGTTACGGGCCGGGAGGAAATGAAAAACTGTTTTTT. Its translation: CASSYGPGGNEKLFF.

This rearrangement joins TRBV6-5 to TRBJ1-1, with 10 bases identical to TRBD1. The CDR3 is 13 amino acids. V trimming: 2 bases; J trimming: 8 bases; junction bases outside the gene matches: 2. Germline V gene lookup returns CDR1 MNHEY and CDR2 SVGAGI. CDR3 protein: CASSYGQGEEAFF. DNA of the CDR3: TGTGCCAGCAGTTACGGACAGGGGGAGGAAGCTTTCTTT.

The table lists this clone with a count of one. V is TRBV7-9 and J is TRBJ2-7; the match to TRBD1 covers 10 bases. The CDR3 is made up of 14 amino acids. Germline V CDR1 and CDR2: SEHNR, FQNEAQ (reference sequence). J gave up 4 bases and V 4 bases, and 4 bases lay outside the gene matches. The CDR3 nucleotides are TGTGCCAGCAGCTGGGGACAGGGGAAGTACGAGCAGTACTTC. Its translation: CASSWGQGKYEQYF.

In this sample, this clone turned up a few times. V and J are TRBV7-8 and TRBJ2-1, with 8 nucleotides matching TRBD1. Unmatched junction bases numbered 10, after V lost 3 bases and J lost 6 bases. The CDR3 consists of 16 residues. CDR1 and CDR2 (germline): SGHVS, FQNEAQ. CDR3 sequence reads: CASSFPAPGQANEQFF. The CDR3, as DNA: TGTGCCAGCAGCTTCCCGGCCCCGGGACAGGCCAATGAGCAGTTCTTC.

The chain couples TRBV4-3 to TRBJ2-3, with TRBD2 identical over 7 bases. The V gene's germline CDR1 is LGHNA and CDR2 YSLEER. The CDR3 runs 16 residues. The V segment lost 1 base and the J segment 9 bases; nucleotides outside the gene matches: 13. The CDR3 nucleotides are TGCGCCAGCAGCCAAGCCCCTAGCGGCGGGGTTCGGACGCAGTATTTT. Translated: CASSQAPSGGVRTQYF.

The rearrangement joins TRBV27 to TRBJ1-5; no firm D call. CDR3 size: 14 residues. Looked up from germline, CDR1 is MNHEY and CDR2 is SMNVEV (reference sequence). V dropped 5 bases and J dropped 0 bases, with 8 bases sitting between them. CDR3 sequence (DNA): TGTGCCAGCAGTATTACGGGTAGCAATCAGCCCCAGCATTTT. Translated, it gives CASSITGSNQPQHF.

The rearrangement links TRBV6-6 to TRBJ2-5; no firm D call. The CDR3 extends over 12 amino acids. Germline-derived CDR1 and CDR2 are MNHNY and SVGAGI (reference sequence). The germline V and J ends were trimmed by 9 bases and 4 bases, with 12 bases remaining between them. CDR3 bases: TGTGCCAGTCAGGCTGCGGCAGAGACCCAGTACTTC. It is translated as CASQAAAETQYF.

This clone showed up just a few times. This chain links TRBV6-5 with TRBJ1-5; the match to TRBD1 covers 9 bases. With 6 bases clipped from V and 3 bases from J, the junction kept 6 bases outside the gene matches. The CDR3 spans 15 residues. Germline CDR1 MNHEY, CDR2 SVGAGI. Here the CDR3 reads CASSPGQGFNQPQHF. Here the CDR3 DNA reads TGTGCCAGCAGCCCGGGACAGGGATTCAATCAGCCCCAGCATTTT.

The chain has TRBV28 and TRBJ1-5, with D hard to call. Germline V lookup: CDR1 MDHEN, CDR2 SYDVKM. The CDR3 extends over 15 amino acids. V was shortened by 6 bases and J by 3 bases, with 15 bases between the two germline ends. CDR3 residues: CASRGFAGYNQPQHF. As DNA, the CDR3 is TGTGCCAGCAGGGGGTTCGCCGGCTACAATCAGCCCCAGCATTTT.

DNA of the CDR3: TGTGCCAGCGCATGGAACCTAGAGACCCAGTACTTC. This encodes CASAWNLETQYF. The V and J genes are TRBV28 and TRBJ2-5; D is unresolved. With 8 bases removed from V and 4 bases from J, the gap between germline ends came to 11 bases. From germline, CDR1 is MDHEN and CDR2 SYDVKM. The CDR3 spans 12 residues.

DNA for the CDR3: TGTGCCAGCAGTGCCGTCGGGGGGGGTACAAGCACAGATACGCAGTATTTT. This translates into CASSAVGGGTSTDTQYF. This chain joins TRBV6-1 and TRBJ2-3; 8 positions match TRBD2. Germline assignment: CDR1 MNHNS and CDR2 SASEGT. The CDR3 has 17 residues. V was clipped by 4 bases and J by 0 bases; unmatched bases: 9.

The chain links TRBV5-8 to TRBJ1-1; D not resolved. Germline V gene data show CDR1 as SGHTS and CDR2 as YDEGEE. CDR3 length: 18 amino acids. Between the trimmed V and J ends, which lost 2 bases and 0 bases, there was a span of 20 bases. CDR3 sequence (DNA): TGTGCCAGCAGCTTCACAAGGGCGCCCAATCAGATGAACACTGAAGCTTTCTTT. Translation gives CASSFTRAPNQMNTEAFF.

The CDR3 bases are TGTGCCAGTAGTTCCAATGACAGGTGGAGTGGCAATCAGCCCCAGCATTTT. Its translation: CASSSNDRWSGNQPQHF. This chain uses TRBV19 with TRBJ1-5; D possibly corresponds to TRBD1 (6 bases). V lost 5 bases to trimming and J lost 2 bases, with 19 bases between them. Germline values: CDR1 LNHDA, CDR2 SQIVND (reference sequence). CDR3 length: 17 amino acids.

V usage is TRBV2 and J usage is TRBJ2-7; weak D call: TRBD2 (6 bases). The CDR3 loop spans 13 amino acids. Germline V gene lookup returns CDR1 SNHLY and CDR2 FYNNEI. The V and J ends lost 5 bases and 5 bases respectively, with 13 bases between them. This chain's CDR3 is CASSLEGFHEQYF. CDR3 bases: TGTGCCAGCAGTTTGGAGGGCTTCCACGAGCAGTACTTC.

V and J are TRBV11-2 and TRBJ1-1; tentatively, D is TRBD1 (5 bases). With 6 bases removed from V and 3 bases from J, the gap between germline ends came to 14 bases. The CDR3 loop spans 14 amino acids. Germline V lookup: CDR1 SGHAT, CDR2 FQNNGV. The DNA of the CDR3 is TGTGCCAGCAGTTCTACCTGGGGGGACACTGAAGCTTTCTTT. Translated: CASSSTWGDTEAFF.

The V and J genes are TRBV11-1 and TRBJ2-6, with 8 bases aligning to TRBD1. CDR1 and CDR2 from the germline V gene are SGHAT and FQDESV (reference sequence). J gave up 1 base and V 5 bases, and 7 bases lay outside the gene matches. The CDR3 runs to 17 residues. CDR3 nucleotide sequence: TGTGCCAGCAGCGCGGGACAGGCCCAGTCTGGGGCCAACGTCCTGACTTTC. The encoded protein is CASSAGQAQSGANVLTF.

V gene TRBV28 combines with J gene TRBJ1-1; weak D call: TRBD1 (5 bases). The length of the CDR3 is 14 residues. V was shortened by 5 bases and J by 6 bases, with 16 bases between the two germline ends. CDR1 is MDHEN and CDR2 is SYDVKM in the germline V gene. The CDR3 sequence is CASSPGTPGAEAFF. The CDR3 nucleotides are TGTGCCAGCAGTCCCGGGACTCCTGGGGCTGAAGCTTTCTTT.

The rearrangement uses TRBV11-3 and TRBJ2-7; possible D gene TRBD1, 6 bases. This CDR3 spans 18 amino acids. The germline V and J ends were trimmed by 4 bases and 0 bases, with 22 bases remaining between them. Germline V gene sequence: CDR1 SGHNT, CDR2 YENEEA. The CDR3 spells CASSYADPWTAFSYEQYF. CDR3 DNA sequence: TGTGCCAGCAGCTATGCCGACCCTTGGACAGCCTTCTCCTACGAGCAGTACTTC.